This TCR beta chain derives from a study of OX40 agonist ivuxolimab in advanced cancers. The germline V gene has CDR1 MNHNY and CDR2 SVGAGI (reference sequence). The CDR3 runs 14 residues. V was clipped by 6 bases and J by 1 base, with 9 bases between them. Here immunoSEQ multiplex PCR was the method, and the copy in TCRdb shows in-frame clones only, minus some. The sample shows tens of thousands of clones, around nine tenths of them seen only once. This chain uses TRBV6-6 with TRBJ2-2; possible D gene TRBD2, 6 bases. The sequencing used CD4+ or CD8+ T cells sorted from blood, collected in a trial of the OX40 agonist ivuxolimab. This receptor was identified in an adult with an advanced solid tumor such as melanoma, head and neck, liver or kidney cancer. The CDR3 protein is CASRVGGNTGELFF. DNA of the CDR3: TGTGCCAGCAGGGTCGGGGGGAACACCGGGGAGCTGTTTTTT.